This TCR beta chain stems from a study of blood T cell repertoires in COVID-19. The overall study: T cells, B-cell-depleted T cells, or PBMCs supplied cDNA or gDNA.

Generated by immunoSEQ multiplex PCR, the TCRdb table keeps only in-frame clones and is missing some. Among over 150,000 clones, around nine tenths were seen once, and the ten largest hold around 10%. V lost 6 bases, J lost 7 bases, and 8 bases stayed unmatched. This CDR3 spans 13 amino acids. In germline, CDR1 is SNHLY, CDR2 FYNNEI. Seattle's cohort entered during active infection and was followed longitudinally. The sample holds a few counts of this clone. The chain has TRBV2 and TRBJ1-2; 7 positions agree with TRBD1. The sample was peripheral blood. The receptor was derived from a woman in her 70s with COVID-19, enrolled during active disease. The CDR3 DNA is TGTGCCAGCAGCGGCATAGGACAGGTTGGCTACACCTTC. Its translation: CASSGIGQVGYTF.